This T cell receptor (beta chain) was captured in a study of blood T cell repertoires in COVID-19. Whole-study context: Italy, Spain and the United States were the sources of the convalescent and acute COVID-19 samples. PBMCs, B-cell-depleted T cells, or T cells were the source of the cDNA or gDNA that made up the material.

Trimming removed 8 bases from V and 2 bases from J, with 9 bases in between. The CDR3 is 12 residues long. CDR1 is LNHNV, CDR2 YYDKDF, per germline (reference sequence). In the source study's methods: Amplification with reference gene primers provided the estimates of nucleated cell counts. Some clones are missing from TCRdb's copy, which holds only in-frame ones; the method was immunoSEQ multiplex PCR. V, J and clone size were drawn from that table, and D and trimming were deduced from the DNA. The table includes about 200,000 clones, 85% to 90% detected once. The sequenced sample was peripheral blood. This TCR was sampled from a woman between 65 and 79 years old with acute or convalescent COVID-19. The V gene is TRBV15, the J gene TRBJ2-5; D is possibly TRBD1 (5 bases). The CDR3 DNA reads TGTGCCACCGGGGCATTACAAGAGACCCAGTACTTC. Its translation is CATGALQETQYF.